Reported below is one TCR beta chain. Its antigen is currently unknown. This sample was taken from a study of post-analysis software for immune sequencing data. Study details: Relapsing-remitting, secondary progressive and progressive-relapsing multiple sclerosis courses were included.

Tagging with unique molecular identifiers was a feature of the TCR beta cDNA libraries. Some 500,000 cDNA molecules were recovered from an input of about 0.9 to 10 million T cells. Using its own MiXCR run on the PCR reads, TCRdb lists one record per CDR3 protein. The table has 350,000 to 500,000 distinct CDR3 sequences, roughly 38% seen once. Study-wide findings and caveats: Five or six TRBV segments, TRBV5-6, TRBV5-1 and TRBV20-1 among them, were found more frequent in patients than controls. Under F measure analysis, samples from one preparation batch co-clustered strongly. Controls significantly exceeded multiple sclerosis patients in normalized Chao1 diversity.

The CDR3 length is 15 residues. The germline V gene has CDR1 SEHNR and CDR2 FQNEAQ (reference sequence). V lost 4 bases and J lost 3, with 16 bases in between. This TCR came from a girl aged 2 to 10 with multiple sclerosis. V gene TRBV7-9 combines with J gene TRBJ2-7; D possibly corresponds to TRBD2 (6 bases). Sequencing was done on a sample of blood. CDR3 sequence reads: CASSSDRDFGYEQYF. As DNA, the CDR3 is TGTGCCAGCAGCTCTGATCGGGACTTCGGCTACGAGCAGTACTTC.